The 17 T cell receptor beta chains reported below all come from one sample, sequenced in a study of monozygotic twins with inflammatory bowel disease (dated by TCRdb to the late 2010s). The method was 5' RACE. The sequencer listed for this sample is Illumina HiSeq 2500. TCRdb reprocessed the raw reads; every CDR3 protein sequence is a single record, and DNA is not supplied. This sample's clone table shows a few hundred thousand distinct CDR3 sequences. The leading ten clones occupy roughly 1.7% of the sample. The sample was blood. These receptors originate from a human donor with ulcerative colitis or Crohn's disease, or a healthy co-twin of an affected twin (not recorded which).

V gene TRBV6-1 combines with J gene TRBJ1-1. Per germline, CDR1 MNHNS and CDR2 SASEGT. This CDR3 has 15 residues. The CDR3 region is CASSEQPGAGAEAFF.

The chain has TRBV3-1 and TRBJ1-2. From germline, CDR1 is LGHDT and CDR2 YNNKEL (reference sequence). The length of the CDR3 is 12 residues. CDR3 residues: CASARAPYGYTF.

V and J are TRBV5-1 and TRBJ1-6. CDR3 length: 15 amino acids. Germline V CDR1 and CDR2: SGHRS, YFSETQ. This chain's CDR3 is CASSFRWADRTSLHF.

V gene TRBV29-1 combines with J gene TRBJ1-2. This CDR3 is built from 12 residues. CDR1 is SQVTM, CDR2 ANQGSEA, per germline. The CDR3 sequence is CSVEGSLYGYTF.

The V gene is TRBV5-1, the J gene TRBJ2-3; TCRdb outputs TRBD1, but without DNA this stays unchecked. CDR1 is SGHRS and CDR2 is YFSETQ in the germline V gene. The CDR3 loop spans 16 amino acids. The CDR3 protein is CASNPGAAFTGDTQYF.

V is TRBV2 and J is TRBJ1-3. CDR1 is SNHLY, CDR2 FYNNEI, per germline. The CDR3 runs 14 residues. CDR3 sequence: CASSASISGNTIYF.

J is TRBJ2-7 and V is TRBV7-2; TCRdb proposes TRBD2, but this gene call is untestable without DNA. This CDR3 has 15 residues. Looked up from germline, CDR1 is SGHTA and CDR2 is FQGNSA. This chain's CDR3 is CASSFSEGLSYEQYF.

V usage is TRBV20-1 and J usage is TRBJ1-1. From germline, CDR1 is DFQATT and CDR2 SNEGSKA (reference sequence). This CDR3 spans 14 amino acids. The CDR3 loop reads CSARDRRRGTEAFF.

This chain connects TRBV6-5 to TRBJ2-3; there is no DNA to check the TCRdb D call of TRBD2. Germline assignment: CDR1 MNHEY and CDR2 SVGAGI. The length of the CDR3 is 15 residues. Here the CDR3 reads CASSYRGAPFVEVYF.

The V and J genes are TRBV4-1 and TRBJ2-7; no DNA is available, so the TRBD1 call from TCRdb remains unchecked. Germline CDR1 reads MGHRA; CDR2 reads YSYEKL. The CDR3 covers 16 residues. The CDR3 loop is CASSLPPGTGSYEQYF.

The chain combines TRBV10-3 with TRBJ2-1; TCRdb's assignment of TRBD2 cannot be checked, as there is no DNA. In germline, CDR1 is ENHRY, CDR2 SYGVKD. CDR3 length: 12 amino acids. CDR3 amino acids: CAISGGPREQFF.

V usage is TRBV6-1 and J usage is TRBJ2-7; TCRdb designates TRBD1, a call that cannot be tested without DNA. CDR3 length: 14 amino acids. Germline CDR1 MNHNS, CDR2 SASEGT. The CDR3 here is CASSMGQGAYEQYF.

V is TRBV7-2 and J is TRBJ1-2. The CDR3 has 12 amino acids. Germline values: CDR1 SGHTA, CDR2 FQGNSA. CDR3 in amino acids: CASSLGLYGYTF.

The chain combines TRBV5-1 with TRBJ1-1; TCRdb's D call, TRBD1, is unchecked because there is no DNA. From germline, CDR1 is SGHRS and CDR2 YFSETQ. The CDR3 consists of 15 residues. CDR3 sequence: CASSSNRGRSTEAFF.

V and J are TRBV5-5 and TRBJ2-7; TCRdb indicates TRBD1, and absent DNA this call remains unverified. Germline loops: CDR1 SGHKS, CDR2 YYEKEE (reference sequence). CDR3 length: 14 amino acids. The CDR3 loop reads CASSSSRQSHEQYF.

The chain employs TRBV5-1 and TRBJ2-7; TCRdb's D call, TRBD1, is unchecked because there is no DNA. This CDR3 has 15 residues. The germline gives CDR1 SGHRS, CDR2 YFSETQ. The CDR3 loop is CASSLRTRGQGEQYF. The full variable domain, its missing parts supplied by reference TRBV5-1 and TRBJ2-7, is KAGVTQTPRYLIKTRGQQVTLSCSPISGHRSVSWYQQTPGQGLQFLFEYFSETQRNKGNFPGRFSGRQFSNSRSEMNVSTLELGDSALYLCASSLRTRGQGEQYFGPGTRLTVT.

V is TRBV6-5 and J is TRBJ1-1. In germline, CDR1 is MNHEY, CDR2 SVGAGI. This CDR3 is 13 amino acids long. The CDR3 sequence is CASSTFSDTEAFF.